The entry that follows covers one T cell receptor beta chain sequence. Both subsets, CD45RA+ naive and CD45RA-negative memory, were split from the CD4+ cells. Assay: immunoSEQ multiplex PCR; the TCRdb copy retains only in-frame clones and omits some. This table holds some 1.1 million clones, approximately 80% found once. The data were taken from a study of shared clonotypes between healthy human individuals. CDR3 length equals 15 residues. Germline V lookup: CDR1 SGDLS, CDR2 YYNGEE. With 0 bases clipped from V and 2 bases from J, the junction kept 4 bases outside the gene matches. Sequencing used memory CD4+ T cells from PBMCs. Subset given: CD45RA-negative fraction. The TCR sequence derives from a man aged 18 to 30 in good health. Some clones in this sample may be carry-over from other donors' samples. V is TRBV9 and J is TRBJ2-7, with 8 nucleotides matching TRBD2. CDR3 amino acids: CASSVDPSGPYEQYF. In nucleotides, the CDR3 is TGTGCCAGCAGCGTAGATCCTAGCGGGCCCTACGAGCAGTACTTC.